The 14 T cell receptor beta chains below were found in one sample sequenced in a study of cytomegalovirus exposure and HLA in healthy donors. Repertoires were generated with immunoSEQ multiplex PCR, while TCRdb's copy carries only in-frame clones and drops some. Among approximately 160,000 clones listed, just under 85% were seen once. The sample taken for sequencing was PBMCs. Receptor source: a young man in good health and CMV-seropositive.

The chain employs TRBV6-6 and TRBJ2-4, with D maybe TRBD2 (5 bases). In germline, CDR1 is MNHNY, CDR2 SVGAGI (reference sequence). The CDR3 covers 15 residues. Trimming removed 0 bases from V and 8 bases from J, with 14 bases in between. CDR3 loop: CASSYSASIKYIQYF. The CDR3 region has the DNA TGTGCCAGCAGTTACTCGGCTAGCATAAAATACATTCAGTACTTC.

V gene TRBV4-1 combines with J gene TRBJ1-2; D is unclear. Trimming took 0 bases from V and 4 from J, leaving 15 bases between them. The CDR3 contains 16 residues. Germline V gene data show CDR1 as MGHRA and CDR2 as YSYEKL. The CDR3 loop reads CASSQESRELGYGYTF. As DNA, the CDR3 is TGCGCCAGCAGCCAAGAATCACGGGAGTTGGGCTATGGCTACACCTTC.

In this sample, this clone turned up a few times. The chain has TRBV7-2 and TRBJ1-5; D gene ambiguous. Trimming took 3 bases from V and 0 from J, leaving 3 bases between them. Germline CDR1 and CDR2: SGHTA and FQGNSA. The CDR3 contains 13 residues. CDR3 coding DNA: TGTGCCAGCAGCTTCAGTAGCAATCAGCCCCAGCATTTT. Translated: CASSFSSNQPQHF.

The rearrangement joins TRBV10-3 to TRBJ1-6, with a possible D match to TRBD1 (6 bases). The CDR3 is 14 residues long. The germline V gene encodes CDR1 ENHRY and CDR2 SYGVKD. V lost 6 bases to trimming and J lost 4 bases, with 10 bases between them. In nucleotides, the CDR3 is TGTGCCATCAGGGGCCAGGGGTATAATTCACCCCTCCACTTT. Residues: CAIRGQGYNSPLHF.

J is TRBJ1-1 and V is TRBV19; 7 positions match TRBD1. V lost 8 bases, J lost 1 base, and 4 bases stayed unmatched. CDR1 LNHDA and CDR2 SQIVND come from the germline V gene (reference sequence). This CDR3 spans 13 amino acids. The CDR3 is CASGRDRNTEAFF. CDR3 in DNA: TGTGCCAGTGGGCGGGACAGGAACACTGAAGCTTTCTTT.

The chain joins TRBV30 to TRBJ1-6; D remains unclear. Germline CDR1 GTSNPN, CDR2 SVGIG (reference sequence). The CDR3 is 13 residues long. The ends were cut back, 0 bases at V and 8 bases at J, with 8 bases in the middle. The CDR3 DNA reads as TGTGCCTGGAGTGTAAACGGGGATTCACCCCTCCACTTT. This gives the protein CAWSVNGDSPLHF.

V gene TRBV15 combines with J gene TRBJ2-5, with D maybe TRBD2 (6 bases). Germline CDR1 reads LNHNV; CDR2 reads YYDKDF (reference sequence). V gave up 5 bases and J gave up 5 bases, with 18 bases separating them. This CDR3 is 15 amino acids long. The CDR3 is CATSPKRGGMETQYF. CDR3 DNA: TGTGCCACCAGCCCTAAAAGGGGCGGGATGGAGACCCAGTACTTC.

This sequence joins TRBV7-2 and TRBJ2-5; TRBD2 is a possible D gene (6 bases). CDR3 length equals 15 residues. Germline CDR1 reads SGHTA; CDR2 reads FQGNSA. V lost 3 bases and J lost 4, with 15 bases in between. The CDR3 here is CASSFYSAGTETQYF. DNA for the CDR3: TGTGCCAGCAGCTTCTATTCGGCGGGGACAGAGACCCAGTACTTC.

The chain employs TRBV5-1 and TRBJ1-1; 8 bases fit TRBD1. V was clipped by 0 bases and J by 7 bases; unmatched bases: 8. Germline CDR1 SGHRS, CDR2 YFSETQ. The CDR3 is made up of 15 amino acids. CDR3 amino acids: CASSLATGVGGEAFF. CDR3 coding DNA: TGCGCCAGCAGCTTGGCGACAGGGGTGGGCGGTGAAGCTTTCTTT.

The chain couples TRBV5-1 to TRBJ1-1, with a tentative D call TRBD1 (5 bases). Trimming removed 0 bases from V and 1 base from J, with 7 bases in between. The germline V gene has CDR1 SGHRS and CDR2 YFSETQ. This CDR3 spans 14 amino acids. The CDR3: CASSLAQGNTEAFF. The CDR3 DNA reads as TGCGCCAGCAGCTTGGCTCAGGGGAACACTGAAGCTTTCTTT.

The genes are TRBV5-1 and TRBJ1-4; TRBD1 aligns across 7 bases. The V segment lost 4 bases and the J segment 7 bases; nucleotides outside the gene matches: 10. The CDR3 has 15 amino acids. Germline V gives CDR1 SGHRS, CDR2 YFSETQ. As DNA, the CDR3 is TGCGCCAGCAGCGTGAACAGGGGTATAGGTGAAAAACTGTTTTTT. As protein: CASSVNRGIGEKLFF.

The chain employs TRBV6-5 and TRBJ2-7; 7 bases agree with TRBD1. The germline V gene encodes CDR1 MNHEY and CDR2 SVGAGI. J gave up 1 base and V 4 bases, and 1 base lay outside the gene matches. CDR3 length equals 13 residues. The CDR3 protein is CASSSDRSYEQYF. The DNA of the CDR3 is TGTGCCAGCAGTTCGGACAGGTCCTACGAGCAGTACTTC.

The CDR3 loop is CASSTAGGRSYNSPLHF. The CDR3 bases are TGTGCCAGCAGCACTGCGGGGGGCCGCTCCTATAATTCACCCCTCCACTTT. This chain joins TRBV7-9 and TRBJ1-6, with a possible D match to TRBD1 (6 bases). Trimming removed 5 bases from V and 0 bases from J, with 14 bases in between. The CDR3 sequence is 17 residues long. Germline CDR1 is SEHNR and CDR2 is FQNEAQ (reference sequence).

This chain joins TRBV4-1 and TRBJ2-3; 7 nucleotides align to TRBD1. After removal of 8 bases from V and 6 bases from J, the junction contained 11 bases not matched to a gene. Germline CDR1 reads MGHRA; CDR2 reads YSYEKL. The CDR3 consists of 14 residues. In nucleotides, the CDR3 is TGCGCCAGCCTCCGTGACAGGGATTCGGATACGCAGTATTTT. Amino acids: CASLRDRDSDTQYF.